The clone carrying this TCR beta chain was seen only a few times. The source of the sample is a study of T cells after yellow fever vaccination. V shed 4 bases and J shed 7 bases, with 22 bases lying between them. This CDR3 has 15 amino acids. Looked up from germline, CDR1 is DFQATT and CDR2 is SNEGSKA (reference sequence). 5'RACE template switching produced TCR cDNA carrying a universal primer site and UMIs. TCRdb independently ran MiXCR on the 5' RACE reads; one entry per CDR3 protein. The table lists 600,000 to 750,000 distinct CDR3 sequences, approximately 13% of them singletons, with around 14% in the top ten.

This material consisted of PBMCs, taken on the day of the yellow fever booster vaccination. The origin of this receptor is a man aged 25-40 years who received the YFV17D yellow fever vaccine. This chain joins TRBV20-1 and TRBJ2-5; D may be TRBD1 (6 bases). The CDR3 protein is CSAKRSQGPQGTQYF. CDR3 bases: TGCAGTGCTAAGCGATCTCAGGGGCCACAGGGGACCCAGTACTTC.